These 10 T cell receptor beta chains were all obtained from the same sample, sequenced in a study of identical twins. TCRdb ran MiXCR on the 5' RACE reads and lists one entry per CDR3 protein. The sample consists of under 300,000 distinct CDR3 sequences, about 6.7% of them appearing once. A further study also used this sample, focusing on T cells expressing NK-cell markers.

Sequenced input: CD8+ T cells sorted from blood. Receptors were obtained from a woman aged 18-29 years in good health.

The gene calls are TRBV19 and TRBJ1-2; D is possibly TRBD1 (5 bases). The CDR3 has 16 residues. Germline V gives CDR1 LNHDA, CDR2 SQIVND (reference sequence). Trimming shortened V by 7 bases and J by 8 bases, and 26 bases separated the two germline ends. The chain's CDR3 is CASKPGRGHGPLGYTF. The DNA for the CDR3 is TGTGCCAGTAAGCCGGGACGGGGTCACGGTCCTCTCGGCTACACCTTC.

This clonotype showed up just a few times. The rearrangement links TRBV9 to TRBJ2-5; 9 positions agree with TRBD2. Germline CDR1 is SGDLS and CDR2 is YYNGEE. This CDR3 is 16 amino acids long. V dropped 0 bases and J dropped 2; count of bases not matched to a gene: 5. CDR3 loop: CASSVDLAGPQETQYF. Here the CDR3 DNA reads TGTGCCAGCAGCGTAGATCTAGCGGGGCCTCAAGAGACCCAGTACTTC.

The V call is TRBV5-1, the J call TRBJ2-3; D unresolved. Trimming pared 3 bases from V and 4 bases from J, leaving 15 bases between. Per germline, CDR1 SGHRS and CDR2 YFSETQ. The CDR3 length is 15 residues. CDR3: CASSSDIPWSDTQYF. In DNA form, the CDR3 reads TGCGCCAGCAGCTCCGACATCCCCTGGTCAGATACGCAGTATTTT.

The sample holds many counts of this clonotype. This chain joins TRBV29-1 and TRBJ2-1; D ambiguous. Per germline, CDR1 SQVTM and CDR2 ANQGSEA. The CDR3 runs 13 residues. Deletions cut 5 bases from V and 6 bases from J, with 14 bases between. CDR3 nucleotides: TGCAGCGTTCCGGCTGGGGTTGGCAATGAGCAGTTCTTC. It specifies CSVPAGVGNEQFF.

This clonotype has just a few counts. This chain uses TRBV5-6 with TRBJ2-7, with D unresolved. This CDR3 contains 16 residues. V gave up 1 base and J gave up 2 bases, with 16 bases separating them. The germline CDR1 and CDR2 sequences are SGHDT and YYEEEE. The CDR3 bases are TGTGCCAGCAGCTTGCATTCTTGGCTCTGGACCTACGAGCAGTACTTC. Translating it yields CASSLHSWLWTYEQYF.

V gene TRBV7-9 combines with J gene TRBJ2-1; TRBD2 aligns across 10 bases. This CDR3 region has 15 residues. With V trimmed by 6 bases and J by 2 bases, 4 bases remained unmatched. The germline V gene encodes CDR1 SEHNR and CDR2 FQNEAQ (reference sequence). The CDR3 region has the DNA TGTGCCAGCAGTCAGCGGGAGGGAACCTACAATGAGCAGTTCTTC. Amino acid sequence: CASSQREGTYNEQFF.

This clonotype was observed a few times. At one boundary the junction diverges from the germline segment, which might be a read error. The V and J genes are TRBV5-6 and TRBJ2-7; D is possibly TRBD2 (7 bases). The germline V gene encodes CDR1 SGHDT and CDR2 YYEEEE. The CDR3 sequence is 11 residues long. The CDR3 DNA reads TGTGCCAGCAGCGCGGGGGAGGGGGATCACTTC. Translating gives CASSAGEGDHF.

This sequence joins TRBV4-1 and TRBJ1-1; D gene unclear. The ends were cut back, 0 bases at V and 4 bases at J, with 0 bases in the middle. The CDR3 loop spans 11 amino acids. Germline V gene lookup returns CDR1 MGHRA and CDR2 YSYEKL. The CDR3: CASSQDTEAFF. CDR3 bases: TGCGCCAGCAGCCAAGACACTGAAGCTTTCTTT.

The sample holds one count of this clonotype. This chain uses TRBV7-8 with TRBJ2-1; TRBD2 aligns across 12 bases. J was trimmed by 7 bases and V by 3 bases; bases with no gene match: 4. Germline CDR1 SGHVS, CDR2 FQNEAQ. The CDR3 consists of 15 residues. The CDR3, as DNA: TGTGCCAGCAGCTTCGCTAGCGGGGGGGGTAATGAGCAGTTCTTC. It is translated as CASSFASGGGNEQFF.

The chain links TRBV6-4 to TRBJ2-1; TRBD2 agrees at 9 bases. Germline V gives CDR1 MRHNA, CDR2 SNTAGT. This CDR3 is 15 amino acids long. The V and J ends lost 4 bases and 8 bases, in that order; junction bases with no gene match: 9. The CDR3 here is CASSGASGTIDEQFF. The CDR3 coding sequence is TGTGCCAGCAGTGGGGCTAGCGGGACAATCGATGAGCAGTTCTTC.